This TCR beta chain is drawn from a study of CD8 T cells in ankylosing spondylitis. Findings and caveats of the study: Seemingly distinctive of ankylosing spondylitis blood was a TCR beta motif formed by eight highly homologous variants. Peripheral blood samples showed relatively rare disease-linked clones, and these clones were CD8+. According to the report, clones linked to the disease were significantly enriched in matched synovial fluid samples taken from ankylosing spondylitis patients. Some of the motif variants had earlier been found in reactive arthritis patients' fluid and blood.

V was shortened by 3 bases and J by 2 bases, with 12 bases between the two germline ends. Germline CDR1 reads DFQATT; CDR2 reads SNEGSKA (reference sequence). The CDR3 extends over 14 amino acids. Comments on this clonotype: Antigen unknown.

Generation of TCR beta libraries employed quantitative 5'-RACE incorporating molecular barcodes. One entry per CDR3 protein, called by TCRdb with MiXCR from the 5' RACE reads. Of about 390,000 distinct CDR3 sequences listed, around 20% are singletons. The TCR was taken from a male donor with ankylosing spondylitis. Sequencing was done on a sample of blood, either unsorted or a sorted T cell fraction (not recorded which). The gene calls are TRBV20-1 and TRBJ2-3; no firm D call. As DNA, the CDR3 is TGCAGTGCTAGTGGCCCGGGTCACACAGATACGCAGTATTTT. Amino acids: CSASGPGHTDTQYF.